The table lists the clone carrying this TCR beta chain with a count of one. Its specificity is unknown. The data are from a study of cytomegalovirus exposure and HLA in healthy donors. The PCR employed 60 Vbeta primers together with 13 Jbeta primers. Repertoires were generated with immunoSEQ multiplex PCR, while TCRdb's copy carries only in-frame clones and drops some. The data contain approximately 170,000 clones, 60% to 85% of them seen just once; the ten biggest clones take up 1.6%. This CDR3 spans 12 amino acids. Germline CDR1 is SEHNR and CDR2 is FQNEAQ (reference sequence). The ends were cut back, 8 bases at V and 8 bases at J, with 13 bases in the middle. Notes on the study in general: Most TCR sequences were seen very rarely across donors, but some public TCRs occurred in many. A classifier reportedly called cytomegalovirus status with high sensitivity and specificity.

The sequenced sample consisted of PBMCs. This TCR came from a woman in her late teens or twenties in good health and CMV-seronegative. V usage is TRBV7-9 and J usage is TRBJ2-1; D is ambiguous. In nucleotides, the CDR3 is TGTGCCAGCCACACATCAGGCTATGAGCAGTTCTTC. Encoded protein: CASHTSGYEQFF.